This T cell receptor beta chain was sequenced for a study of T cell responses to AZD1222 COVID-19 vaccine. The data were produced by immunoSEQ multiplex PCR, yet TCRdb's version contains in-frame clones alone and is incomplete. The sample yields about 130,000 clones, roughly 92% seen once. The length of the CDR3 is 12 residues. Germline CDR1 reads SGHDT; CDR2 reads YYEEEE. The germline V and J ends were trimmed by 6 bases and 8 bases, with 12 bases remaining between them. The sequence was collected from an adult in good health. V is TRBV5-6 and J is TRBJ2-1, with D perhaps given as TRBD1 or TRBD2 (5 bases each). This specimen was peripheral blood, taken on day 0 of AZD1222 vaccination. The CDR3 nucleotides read TGTGCCAGCACCCTCAGAGGGGATGAGCAGTTCTTC. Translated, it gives CASTLRGDEQFF.